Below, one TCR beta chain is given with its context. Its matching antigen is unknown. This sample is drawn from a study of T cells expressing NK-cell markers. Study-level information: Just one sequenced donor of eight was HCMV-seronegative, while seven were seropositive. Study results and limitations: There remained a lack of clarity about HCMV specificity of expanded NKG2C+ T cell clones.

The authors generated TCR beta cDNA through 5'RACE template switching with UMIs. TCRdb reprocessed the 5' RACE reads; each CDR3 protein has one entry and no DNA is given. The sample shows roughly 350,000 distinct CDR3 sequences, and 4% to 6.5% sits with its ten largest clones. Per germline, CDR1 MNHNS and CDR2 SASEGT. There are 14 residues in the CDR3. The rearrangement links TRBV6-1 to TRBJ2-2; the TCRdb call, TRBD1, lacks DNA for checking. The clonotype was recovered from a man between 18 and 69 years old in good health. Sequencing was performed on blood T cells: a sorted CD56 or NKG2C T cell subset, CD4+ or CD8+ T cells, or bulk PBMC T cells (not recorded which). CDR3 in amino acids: CASSPRVYTGELFF.